This T cell receptor (beta chain) was sequenced during a study of CD8+ T cells in alopecia areata. Overall study results and limits: Although TCR sharing was seen in mice, sharing across patients was less clear, possibly for HLA-related reasons. Scalp repertoires also include resident alphabeta T cells from normal skin.

Looked up from germline, CDR1 is SQVTM and CDR2 is ANQGSEA. The CDR3 covers 14 residues. V was pared by 6 bases and J by 5 bases, with 10 bases of the junction left unmatched. To note about this clone: What it recognizes is unknown.

Sequencing templates came from extracted RNA that was reverse transcribed into cDNA. The data were produced by immunoSEQ multiplex PCR, yet TCRdb's version contains in-frame clones alone and is incomplete. Of 90,000 to 100,000 clones listed, roughly two fifths are singletons. The sample consisted of CD4+ T cells sorted from blood. The chain carries TRBV29-1 and TRBJ2-5; 9 bases fit TRBD2. The TCR originated in a human donor with alopecia areata. The CDR3 spells CSVRTRLAVETQYF. CDR3 bases: TGCAGCGTCCGTACGCGACTAGCGGTGGAGACCCAGTACTTC. The full variable domain, rest sourced from reference TRBV29-1 and TRBJ2-5, is SAVISQKPSRDICQRGTSLTIQCQVDSQVTMMFWYRQQPGQSLTLIATANQGSEATYESGFVIDKFPISRPNLTFSTLTVSNMSPEDSSIYLCSVRTRLAVETQYFGPGTRLLVL.